The 18 T cell receptor beta chains in this list originate from one sample, sequenced in a study of shared clonotypes between healthy human individuals. Assay used: immunoSEQ multiplex PCR; TCRdb lists only in-frame clones, some missing. The sample contains around 2,000,000 clones, approximately 95% of which appear only once. Cells designated naive CD8 were CD45RO-negative and were positively selected for CCR7, with terminally differentiated effector memory CD45RA+ cells excluded. Sequencing used naive CD8+ T cells sorted from blood. These receptors came from a man aged 18 to 30 in good health.

As DNA, the CDR3 is TGTGCCAGCAGTTCCCCAACTGGGTACAATGAGCAGTTCTTC. Its translation: CASSSPTGYNEQFF. V is TRBV27 and J is TRBJ2-1; D ambiguous. Deletions cut 4 bases from V and 4 bases from J, with 11 bases between. The CDR3 totals 14 residues. Looked up from germline, CDR1 is MNHEY and CDR2 is SMNVEV (reference sequence).

Notes on this clone: Other DNA sequences from this sample encode an identical CDR3 as well. The chain carries TRBV6-5 and TRBJ2-2, with no clear D. Trimming removed 2 bases from V and 5 bases from J, with 6 bases in between. The CDR3 covers 13 residues. In germline, CDR1 is MNHEY, CDR2 SVGAGI. In DNA, the CDR3 is TGTGCCAGCAGTTACCCCGGGACCGGGGAGCTGTTTTTT. It encodes CASSYPGTGELFF.

This clone was counted once. The chain employs TRBV30 and TRBJ2-7, with 7 nucleotides matching TRBD1. Germline CDR1 and CDR2: GTSNPN and SVGIG (reference sequence). Losses at the gene ends were 7 bases for V and 7 bases for J; bases not matched to a gene: 10. The CDR3 runs 12 residues. CDR3 sequence reads: CAFDRVLGEQYF. As DNA, the CDR3 is TGTGCCTTTGACAGGGTGTTAGGGGAGCAGTACTTC. The whole variable domain, remainder taken from reference TRBV30 and TRBJ2-7, is SQTIHQWPATLVQPVGSPLSLECTVEGTSNPNLYWYRQAAGRGLQLLFYSVGIGQISSEVPQNLSASRPQDRQFILSSKKLLLSDSGFYLCAFDRVLGEQYFGPGTRLTVT.

In its sample, this clone was seen once. Within the sample, other DNA sequences also encode this same CDR3. The chain uses TRBV13 and TRBJ2-7; 8 bases fit TRBD1. The CDR3 is 14 amino acids. The germline V gene encodes CDR1 PRHDT and CDR2 FYEKMQ (reference sequence). With 3 bases clipped from V and 0 bases from J, the junction kept 1 base outside the gene matches. CDR3 nucleotide sequence: TGTGCCAGCAGCTTGCAGGGGGCCTCCTACGAGCAGTACTTC. It codes for CASSLQGASYEQYF.

The V gene is TRBV27, the J gene TRBJ2-7, with a possible D match to TRBD1 (5 bases). There are 13 residues in the CDR3. In germline, CDR1 is MNHEY, CDR2 SMNVEV (reference sequence). V was cut by 2 bases and J by 7 bases, with 12 bases left in between. DNA of the CDR3: TGTGCCAGCAGTTTAGTGGCAGGGATTGAGCAGTACTTC. Translation gives CASSLVAGIEQYF.

This chain connects TRBV14 to TRBJ2-5, with D possibly matching TRBD2 (6 bases). Trimming cost V 4 bases and J 4 bases, with 13 bases left between them. The length of the CDR3 is 14 residues. CDR1 is SGHDN and CDR2 is FVKESK in the germline V gene. Here the CDR3 DNA reads TGTGCCAGCAGCCCACCCGGGGGAGGAGAGACCCAGTACTTC. Protein sequence: CASSPPGGGETQYF.

This clone was picked up one time. Distinct nucleotide sequences in the sample also encode this CDR3. The chain couples TRBV5-6 to TRBJ2-1; D may be TRBD2 (6 bases). There are 14 residues in the CDR3. The germline V gene encodes CDR1 SGHDT and CDR2 YYEEEE. The ends were cut back, 2 bases at V and 2 bases at J, with 8 bases in the middle. Here the CDR3 DNA reads TGTGCCAGCAGCTTAGCGGGCCCCTACAATGAGCAGTTCTTC. It encodes CASSLAGPYNEQFF.

The rearrangement joins TRBV5-4 to TRBJ2-7, with D perhaps TRBD2 (6 bases). Germline values: CDR1 SGHNT, CDR2 YYREEE (reference sequence). V lost 0 bases and J lost 3, with 19 bases in between. CDR3 length equals 17 residues. The CDR3 sequence is CASSLGGLRDRNYEQYF. Written as DNA, the CDR3 is TGTGCCAGCAGCTTGGGTGGACTAAGGGATCGAAACTACGAGCAGTACTTC.

The J gene is TRBJ2-5, the V gene TRBV13, with a weak D call TRBD1 (5 bases). Trimming took 2 bases from V and 3 from J, leaving 22 bases between them. The CDR3 has 18 residues. Germline assignment: CDR1 PRHDT and CDR2 FYEKMQ (reference sequence). The CDR3 reads CASSLTGDQTALKETQYF. In DNA form, the CDR3 reads TGTGCCAGCAGCTTAACCGGAGATCAGACAGCTCTGAAAGAGACCCAGTACTTC.

The J gene is TRBJ1-5, the V gene TRBV4-1; D gene uncertain. CDR3 length: 13 residues. V lost 2 bases to trimming and J lost 10 bases, with 12 bases between them. Germline V lookup: CDR1 MGHRA, CDR2 YSYEKL. The CDR3 bases are TGCGCCAGCAGCCAACACGGGCCCGGACCCCAGCATTTT. Amino acid sequence: CASSQHGPGPQHF.

The chain is built from TRBV5-1 and TRBJ2-1, with 10 bases that match TRBD2. Germline V gene data show CDR1 as SGHRS and CDR2 as YFSETQ. The CDR3 is 18 amino acids. Trimming cost V 0 bases and J 0 bases; bases outside gene matches: 6. For the CDR3, the DNA is TGCGCCAGCAGCTTGGGTCTAGCGGGAGCCTACTCCTACAATGAGCAGTTCTTC. This sequence encodes CASSLGLAGAYSYNEQFF.

The chain couples TRBV7-2 to TRBJ1-1; no reliable D call. CDR3 size: 13 residues. In germline, CDR1 is SGHTA, CDR2 FQGNSA. V was trimmed by 5 bases and J by 5 bases, leaving 12 bases between them. The CDR3 bases are TGTGCCAGCAGCGCGGCTCGGGTTACTGAAGCTTTCTTT. Its protein product is CASSAARVTEAFF. The whole variable domain, remainder taken from reference TRBV7-2 and TRBJ1-1, is GAGVSQSPSNKVTEKGKDVELRCDPISGHTALYWYRQSLGQGLEFLIYFQGNSAPDKSGLPSDRFSAERTGGSVSTLTIQRTQQEDSAVYLCASSAARVTEAFFGQGTRLTVV.

The CDR3 nucleotides are TGTGCCAGCAGCCCACAGGGGACCCATGGCTACACCTTC. It is translated as CASSPQGTHGYTF. This chain connects TRBV14 to TRBJ1-2; 7 bases fit TRBD1. This CDR3 contains 13 residues. Germline CDR1 is SGHDN and CDR2 is FVKESK. V lost 4 bases, J lost 6 bases, and 5 bases stayed unmatched.

Points on this clone: Distinct nucleotide sequences in the sample also encode this CDR3. CDR3 loop: CASSQDVAYEQYF. The DNA for the CDR3 is TGCGCCAGCAGCCAAGATGTGGCCTACGAGCAGTACTTC. The J gene is TRBJ2-7, the V gene TRBV4-1; D gene uncertain. The length of the CDR3 is 13 residues. Germline V lookup: CDR1 MGHRA, CDR2 YSYEKL. V shed 0 bases and J shed 2 bases, with 5 bases lying between them.

V gene TRBV5-1 combines with J gene TRBJ2-7; 8 positions match TRBD1. Germline V gene data show CDR1 as SGHRS and CDR2 as YFSETQ. V shed 5 bases, J shed 5 bases, and the junction held 0 bases outside the gene matches. The CDR3 loop spans 11 amino acids. The CDR3 protein is CASRTGDEQYF. CDR3 in DNA: TGCGCCAGCAGGACAGGGGACGAGCAGTACTTC.

Note on this clone: Other DNA sequences in this specimen translate into the identical CDR3. This sequence joins TRBV4-1 and TRBJ2-7, with D unclear. V lost 2 bases to trimming and J lost 2 bases, with 7 bases between them. The CDR3 is 13 residues long. Per the germline V gene, CDR1 is MGHRA and CDR2 is YSYEKL. CDR3: CASSQLGAYEQYF. DNA for the CDR3: TGCGCCAGCAGCCAACTAGGAGCCTACGAGCAGTACTTC.

The count of this clone is one. The V and J genes are TRBV6-1 and TRBJ2-1; D is perhaps TRBD1 or TRBD2 (6 bases each). The length of the CDR3 is 15 residues. From germline, CDR1 is MNHNS and CDR2 SASEGT. V shed 2 bases and J shed 7 bases, with 15 bases lying between them. CDR3 sequence reads: CASSERGRLDNEQFF. The CDR3 nucleotides read TGTGCCAGCAGTGAAAGGGGGAGGCTAGATAATGAGCAGTTCTTC.

This chain's CDR3 is CASSLSGSAYGYTF. In DNA, the CDR3 is TGTGCCAGCAGTTTATCGGGCTCAGCCTATGGCTACACCTTC. J is TRBJ1-2 and V is TRBV27; D is ambiguous. Trimming left V 0 bases short and J 4 bases short, with 9 bases between. The CDR3 loop spans 14 amino acids. The germline V gene encodes CDR1 MNHEY and CDR2 SMNVEV (reference sequence).